A selection of T cell receptor beta chains follows, all from one sample in a study of blood T cell repertoires in COVID-19. Measured with immunoSEQ multiplex PCR; TCRdb has only the in-frame clones, and not every one. The repertoire holds 310,000 or so clones, with 87% as singletons. The specimen was PBMCs or T cells enriched from blood (not recorded which). Every receptor here comes from a woman between 18 and 29 years old who had recovered from COVID-19. CDR3s include the opening cysteine and the closing phenylalanine or tryptophan. D genes are given only for firm matches. Clone size is given for some rows only: seen once, a few or many times, or a class if the clone is expanded.

TRBV9,TRBJ1-5,few,.,TGTGCCAGCAGCATGACAGGTCTGGGCAATCAGCCCCAGCATTTT,CASSMTGLGNQPQHF
TRBV19,TRBJ2-2,.,TRBD2,TGTGCCAGTAGTATAGAGGGACTAGCGGGGGCCTTTAGAGGGACCGGGGAGCTGTTTTTT,CASSIEGLAGAFRGTGELFF
TRBV6-5,TRBJ2-1,.,.,TGTGCCACCCTTCGAAGCCTCTCCTACAATGAGCAGTTCTTC,CATLRSLSYNEQFF
TRBV28,TRBJ1-2,.,.,TGTGCCAGCAGTCTGCCGCAGTATGGCTACACCTTC,CASSLPQYGYTF
TRBV7-9,TRBJ2-7,.,TRBD1,TGTGCCAGCAGCCACCGGGACAGGGGTGTTTGGCAGTACTTC,CASSHRDRGVWQYF
TRBV20-1,TRBJ2-7,once,.,TGCAGTGCTAGTCAGAATTCCTACGAGCAGTACTTC,CSASQNSYEQYF
TRBV6-1,TRBJ2-7,few,.,TGTGCCAGCAGTGAGACAGACGCACCCTCCTACGAGCAGTACTTC,CASSETDAPSYEQYF
TRBV5-6,TRBJ1-5,.,TRBD1,TGTGCCAGCAACAAAAACAGGGGGCAGTTCAATCAGCCCCAGCATTTT,CASNKNRGQFNQPQHF
TRBV6-6,TRBJ1-6,once,TRBD1,TGTGCCAGCAGTTATCAGGGGGAAAATTCACCCCTCCACTTT,CASSYQGENSPLHF
TRBV7-3,TRBJ2-1,.,.,TGTGCCAGCAGCTCCGGACTGACTGCAGATGAGCAGTTCTTC,CASSSGLTADEQFF
TRBV6-1,TRBJ2-5,once,.,TGTGCCAGCAGTGAAAGTCTAAGCGGGCAAGAGACCCAGTACTTC,CASSESLSGQETQYF
TRBV3-1/TRBV3-2,TRBJ1-1,.,TRBD1,TGTGCCAGCAGCTCCCGGGACAGGGACTACTATAGTGAAGCTTTCTTT,CASSSRDRDYYSEAFF
TRBV27,TRBJ1-1,.,.,TGTGCCAGCAGTGTAGGGGGCACTGAAGCTTTCTTT,CASSVGGTEAFF
TRBV25-1,TRBJ1-6,.,TRBD1,TGTGCCAGCAGGGGGACAGCTCTTCCGAATTCACCCCTCCACTTT,CASRGTALPNSPLHF
TRBV7-9,TRBJ2-2,.,.,TGTGCCAGCAGCCCAGGGCCCAGGGGATCGGCCGGGGAGCTGTTTTTT,CASSPGPRGSAGELFF
TRBV4-1,TRBJ1-2,.,TRBD1,TGCGCCAGCAGCTACAGGACAGGGGCCCTGAATGGTAACTATGGCTACACCTTC,CASSYRTGALNGNYGYTF
TRBV5-1,TRBJ1-1,.,TRBD1,TGCGCCAGCAGCTTGGCTACGGGACAGATGAACACTGAAGCTTTCTTT,CASSLATGQMNTEAFF
TRBV7-9,TRBJ2-7,.,TRBD1,TGTGCCAGCACCGGACAGGGGGAATCCTACGAGCAGTACTTC,CASTGQGESYEQYF
TRBV15,TRBJ2-5,.,TRBD2,TGTGCCACCAGCAGAGATCGCCTAGCGGGGGAGACCCAGTACTTC,CATSRDRLAGETQYF
TRBV5-1,TRBJ2-1,.,TRBD1,TGCGCCAGCAGCAGGGGGACAGTAAGAAACAATGAGCAGTTCTTC,CASSRGTVRNNEQFF
TRBV9,TRBJ1-2,.,.,TGTGCCAGCAGCGCGGACACTTCGCTCTATGGCTACACCTTC,CASSADTSLYGYTF
TRBV9,TRBJ2-5,.,.,TGTGCCAGCAGCTTGGGCGGGCCTTTCCAAGAGACCCAGTACTTC,CASSLGGPFQETQYF
TRBV4-3,TRBJ2-7,.,TRBD1,TGCGCCAGCAGCCAAACCGGGACAGGGCACTACGAGCAGTACTTC,CASSQTGTGHYEQYF
TRBV5-1,TRBJ1-4,.,TRBD1,TGCGCCAGCAGCCTTCCAGGGGGGACTGAAAAACTGTTTTTT,CASSLPGGTEKLFF
TRBV5-4,TRBJ1-1,.,TRBD1,TGTGCCAGCAGCTCCACAGGGGATAACACTGAAGCTTTCTTT,CASSSTGDNTEAFF
TRBV3-1/TRBV3-2,TRBJ2-5,.,.,TGTGCCAGCAGCCAAGATTCGGCCGGCGGGGAGACCCAGTACTTC,CASSQDSAGGETQYF
TRBV10-3,TRBJ2-7,.,.,TGTGCCATCAGTGAGACCCGCGGGACGGCATCCTACGAGCAGTACTTC,CAISETRGTASYEQYF
TRBV28,TRBJ2-7,.,TRBD2,TGTGCCAGCATGACTAGCGGGAGGTCCTACGAGCAGTACTTC,CASMTSGRSYEQYF
TRBV13,TRBJ1-2,.,.,TGTGCCAGCAGCTCAGGGACGGAGTATGGCTACACCTTC,CASSSGTEYGYTF
TRBV16,TRBJ2-5,.,TRBD1,TGTGCCAGCAGCCCCCCGGACAGGGCGGGAGAGACCCAGTACTTC,CASSPPDRAGETQYF
TRBV30,TRBJ1-6,.,.,TGTGCCTGGAGTGTAACCCGGTATAATTCACCCCTCCACTTT,CAWSVTRYNSPLHF
TRBV5-1,TRBJ2-7,.,TRBD1,TGCGCCAGCAGCTTACCGGACAGGGGATACTACGAGCAGTACTTC,CASSLPDRGYYEQYF
TRBV28,TRBJ1-1,.,.,TGTGCCAGCAGCTCTCCTACTACAGGGAACACTGAAGCTTTCTTT,CASSSPTTGNTEAFF
TRBV5-6,TRBJ1-3,.,.,TGTGCCAGCAGCTTGGTCGGAGCCGTCTCTGGAAACACCATATATTTT,CASSLVGAVSGNTIYF
TRBV7-8,TRBJ2-3,many,.,TGTGCCAGCAGCCCTAGGGGCCGGGGGTCAGCTGATACTAGCACAGATACGCAGTATTTT,CASSPRGRGSADTSTDTQYF
TRBV7-2,TRBJ1-6,few,.,TGTGCCAGCAGGATGGGAGGGAATTCACCCCTCCACTTT,CASRMGGNSPLHF
TRBV28,TRBJ2-7,.,.,TGTGCCAGCAGCTCCGCAAACCGGGTTGAAACCTACGAGCAGTACTTC,CASSSANRVETYEQYF
TRBV5-1,TRBJ2-3,.,TRBD2,TGCGCCAGCAGAGGGACTACCACAGATACGCAGTATTTT,CASRGTTTDTQYF
TRBV19,TRBJ1-1,.,TRBD1,TGTGCCAGTAGTCCCCACAGGGGCACTGAAGCTTTCTTT,CASSPHRGTEAFF
TRBV28,TRBJ2-1,.,.,TGTGCCAGCAGTCGGAGGTTCAATCCAACTATAACCTACAATGAGCAGTTCTTC,CASSRRFNPTITYNEQFF
TRBV7-9,TRBJ1-6,.,.,TGTGCCAGCAGCTTAAGAGGTTCACCCCTCCACTTT,CASSLRGSPLHF